The 30 T cell receptor beta chains presented below share a single source sample, sequenced in a study of cytomegalovirus exposure and HLA in healthy donors. 13 Jbeta primers and 60 Vbeta primers were used for the PCR. The assay was immunoSEQ multiplex PCR, and TCRdb's table has in-frame clones only and misses some. The sample has around 170,000 clones, 82% seen once; the top ten hold approximately 1.4%. Sequenced sample: PBMCs. The receptors shown here come from a man aged 40-49 years in good health and CMV-seronegative.

The chain couples TRBV30 to TRBJ1-2; 10 positions agree with TRBD1. Looked up from germline, CDR1 is GTSNPN and CDR2 is SVGIG (reference sequence). The CDR3 runs to 15 residues. J gave up 7 bases and V 3 bases, and 11 bases lay outside the gene matches. CDR3 sequence: CAWSGHPGQGSGYTF. The CDR3 nucleotides read TGTGCCTGGAGCGGCCATCCGGGACAGGGGAGTGGCTACACCTTC.

This clone appeared a few times. The gene calls are TRBV11-1 and TRBJ2-2; 9 bases agree with TRBD1. V lost 4 bases to trimming and J lost 3 bases; unmatched junction nucleotides: 3. The CDR3 has 15 residues. Germline V lookup: CDR1 SGHAT, CDR2 FQDESV (reference sequence). The CDR3 spells CASSSGQGYTGELFF. In DNA, the CDR3 is TGTGCCAGCAGCTCGGGACAGGGCTACACCGGGGAGCTGTTTTTT.

CDR3 bases: TGTGCCAGCAGCGGCGGGACGGCGAACACTGAAGCTTTCTTT. Translation gives CASSGGTANTEAFF. The chain is built from TRBV7-9 and TRBJ1-1; a possible D gene is TRBD1 (5 bases). Trimming removed 5 bases at V and 1 base at J, with 11 bases between. The CDR3 loop spans 14 amino acids. CDR1 and CDR2 (germline): SEHNR, FQNEAQ (reference sequence).

V is TRBV2 and J is TRBJ2-7; TRBD1 matches 7 bases. V trimming: 3 bases; J trimming: 2 bases; junction bases outside the gene matches: 7. Germline loops: CDR1 SNHLY, CDR2 FYNNEI. This CDR3 is built from 15 residues. The CDR3, as DNA: TGTGCCAGCAGTGATCACCAGGGGGACACCTACGAGCAGTACTTC. Protein sequence: CASSDHQGDTYEQYF.

CDR3 nucleotide sequence: TGTGCCAGTAGACCAGGGGGCAAAGCAACTAATGAAAAACTGTTTTTT. This gives the protein CASRPGGKATNEKLFF. This rearrangement joins TRBV19 to TRBJ1-4; 8 bases line up with TRBD1. Germline V lookup: CDR1 LNHDA, CDR2 SQIVND (reference sequence). The CDR3 is 16 amino acids. J gave up 0 bases and V 6 bases, and 6 bases lay outside the gene matches.

The chain recombines TRBV9 with TRBJ2-1; 8 bases line up with TRBD2. The CDR3 sequence is 16 residues long. The germline CDR1 and CDR2 sequences are SGDLS and YYNGEE. V trimming: 4 bases; J trimming: 2 bases; junction bases outside the gene matches: 8. The CDR3 sequence: CASSRTLAGAYNEQFF. Written as DNA, the CDR3 is TGTGCCAGCAGCAGAACCCTAGCGGGTGCCTACAATGAGCAGTTCTTC.

About this clone itself: A read error may account for a junction end that differs from germline. CDR3 DNA: TGTGCCACCCAGCCACTGAATAGCGATCAGCCCCAGCATTTT. This translates into CATQPLNSDQPQHF. The rearrangement uses TRBV2 and TRBJ1-5; D remains ambiguous. The CDR3 runs to 14 residues. Germline loops: CDR1 SNHLY, CDR2 FYNNEI.

This clone was seen a single time. V and J are TRBV6-4 and TRBJ2-3; D is unresolved. CDR3 size: 14 residues. Germline CDR1 and CDR2: MRHNA and SNTAGT. V lost 6 bases and J 0 bases, leaving 10 bases between the germline ends. The CDR3 is CASRRLPSTDTQYF. The DNA of the CDR3 is TGTGCCAGCAGAAGACTGCCTAGCACAGATACGCAGTATTTT.

The J gene is TRBJ1-2, the V gene TRBV6-1, with TRBD1 identical over 7 bases. Germline values: CDR1 MNHNS, CDR2 SASEGT. The CDR3 consists of 11 residues. V shed 6 bases, J shed 12 bases, and the junction held 7 bases outside the gene matches. CDR3 sequence reads: CASRTPGTDTF. In nucleotides, the CDR3 is TGTGCCAGCAGGACGCCCGGGACAGACACCTTC.

This rearrangement joins TRBV15 to TRBJ2-1; 11 bases match TRBD2. CDR3 length equals 17 residues. V shed 0 bases and J 2 bases; nucleotides not matched to a gene: 3. Germline V gives CDR1 LNHNV, CDR2 YYDKDF (reference sequence). The DNA of the CDR3 is TGTGCCACCAGCAGAGAGCCGACTAGCGGGGCCTACAATGAGCAGTTCTTC. The encoded protein is CATSREPTSGAYNEQFF. Together with reference TRBV15 and TRBJ2-1, the CDR3 gives the full variable domain: DAMVIQNPRYQVTQFGKPVTLSCSQTLNHNVMYWYQQKSSQAPKLLFHYYDKDFNNEADTPDNFQSRRPNTSFCFLDIRSPGLGDTAMYLCATSREPTSGAYNEQFFGPGTRLTVL.

This clone has a single count. The chain employs TRBV28 and TRBJ2-7; 10 nucleotides match TRBD1. The CDR3 has 17 amino acids. Germline assignment: CDR1 MDHEN and CDR2 SYDVKM. V lost 8 bases to trimming and J lost 6 bases; unmatched junction nucleotides: 19. In DNA form, the CDR3 reads TGTGCCAGCCCTTCCGAGCCTAGGGACAGGGGAAGAGGCGAGCAGTACTTC. Its translation: CASPSEPRDRGRGEQYF.

The chain carries TRBV5-1 and TRBJ1-1; 11 nucleotides align to TRBD1. Per germline, CDR1 SGHRS and CDR2 YFSETQ. Germline trimming cut 1 base from V and 1 base from J; bases unmatched to any gene: 3. CDR3 length: 16 residues. Here the CDR3 reads CASSLSGTGGNTEAFF. As DNA, the CDR3 is TGCGCCAGCAGCTTGTCTGGGACAGGGGGGAACACTGAAGCTTTCTTT.

This clone has only a few counts. The V call is TRBV11-2, the J call TRBJ2-2; the D is unclear. The germline V gene encodes CDR1 SGHAT and CDR2 FQNNGV. The CDR3 consists of 13 residues. V lost 3 bases and J lost 0, with 2 bases in between. CDR3 loop: CASSFTNTGELFF. The CDR3, as DNA: TGTGCCAGCAGCTTCACGAACACCGGGGAGCTGTTTTTT.

This chain connects TRBV6-1 to TRBJ2-7, with 9 nucleotides matching TRBD2. The CDR3 contains 15 residues. Trimming at V came to 7 bases and at J to 7 bases, leaving 14 bases not matched to a gene. Germline V lookup: CDR1 MNHNS, CDR2 SASEGT. CDR3 sequence: CASTEGGGGDLEQYF. For the CDR3, the DNA is TGTGCCAGCACCGAGGGGGGCGGGGGGGACCTGGAGCAGTACTTC.

This rearrangement joins TRBV19 to TRBJ2-7, with D maybe TRBD2 (7 bases). Per germline, CDR1 LNHDA and CDR2 SQIVND (reference sequence). The CDR3 contains 14 residues. The V and J ends lost 4 bases and 6 bases respectively, with 16 bases between them. The CDR3 loop is CASSKYREGSEQYF. As DNA, the CDR3 is TGTGCCAGTAGTAAGTACAGGGAGGGAAGCGAGCAGTACTTC.

A single count supports this clone. This chain connects TRBV10-2 to TRBJ2-1, with 7 positions matching TRBD2. V trimming: 7 bases; J trimming: 0 bases; junction bases outside the gene matches: 3. The CDR3 is made up of 14 amino acids. The germline V gene encodes CDR1 WSHSY and CDR2 SAAADI. The CDR3 protein is CASKAGDSYNEQFF. DNA for the CDR3: TGCGCCAGCAAGGCGGGAGACTCCTACAATGAGCAGTTCTTC.

The chain is built from TRBV29-1 and TRBJ1-5; 7 nucleotides agree with TRBD1. V lost 7 bases and J lost 2; bases outside the gene matches: 8. Per germline, CDR1 SQVTM and CDR2 ANQGSEA. The CDR3 contains 14 residues. In DNA, the CDR3 is TGCAGCGCCCAAGACAGGGCGGGCAATCAGCCCCAGCATTTT. Encoded protein: CSAQDRAGNQPQHF.

The chain couples TRBV9 to TRBJ2-5; a possible D gene is TRBD2 (5 bases). CDR3 length equals 14 residues. Trimming shortened V by 0 bases and J by 4 bases, and 10 bases separated the two germline ends. Per germline, CDR1 SGDLS and CDR2 YYNGEE. CDR3 loop: CASSVAYGVETQYF. The DNA for the CDR3 is TGTGCCAGCAGCGTAGCTTACGGGGTAGAGACCCAGTACTTC.

V gene TRBV6-5 combines with J gene TRBJ2-7; 9 bases match TRBD1. The trim removed 1 base at V and 7 bases at J, leaving 11 bases unmatched. CDR1 MNHEY and CDR2 SVGAGI come from the germline V gene. The CDR3 contains 16 residues. For the CDR3, the DNA is TGTGCCAGCAGTTACTTCACCGGGACAGGGCCCGGGGAGCAGTACTTC. Translating gives CASSYFTGTGPGEQYF.

This clone has more than one count but fewer than ten. The J gene is TRBJ2-7, the V gene TRBV6-1; TRBD1 is a possible D gene (6 bases). Trimming pared 6 bases from V and 2 bases from J, leaving 17 bases between. The CDR3 is 15 amino acids. Germline CDR1 and CDR2: MNHNS and SASEGT. This CDR3 is CASRYTQGKAYEQYF. The CDR3 DNA reads TGTGCCAGCAGGTACACTCAGGGGAAAGCCTACGAGCAGTACTTC.

The chain combines TRBV6-5 with TRBJ1-1; 8 bases align to TRBD1. The CDR3 has 15 amino acids. V lost 8 bases and J lost 4; bases outside the gene matches: 12. Germline CDR1 and CDR2: MNHEY and SVGAGI. The chain's CDR3 is CASVGRGPSGTEAFF. The CDR3, as DNA: TGTGCCAGCGTCGGCAGGGGGCCGAGCGGCACTGAAGCTTTCTTT.

A few counts support this clone. The genes are TRBV2 and TRBJ2-1; unclear D gene. The CDR3 has 12 amino acids. Germline CDR1 reads SNHLY; CDR2 reads FYNNEI. V was trimmed by 5 bases and J by 4 bases, leaving 6 bases between them. The CDR3 region has the DNA TGTGCCAGCAGTCCGTTATACAATGAGCAGTTCTTC. This codes for CASSPLYNEQFF.

The chain uses TRBV18 and TRBJ2-7; 8 nucleotides line up with TRBD1. Germline trimming cut 3 bases from V and 3 bases from J; bases unmatched to any gene: 7. There are 15 residues in the CDR3. The germline CDR1 and CDR2 sequences are KGHSH and LQKENI. As DNA, the CDR3 is TGTGCCAGCTCACCGCGACCGGGACAGGACTACGAGCAGTACTTC. Amino acids: CASSPRPGQDYEQYF. Complete variable domain (other parts from reference TRBV18 and TRBJ2-7): NAGVMQNPRHLVRRRGQEARLRCSPMKGHSHVYWYRQLPEEGLKFMVYLQKENIIDESGMPKERFSAEFPKEGPSILRIQQVVRGDSAAYFCASSPRPGQDYEQYFGPGTRLTVT.

The gene calls are TRBV10-3 and TRBJ1-4; D ambiguous. In germline, CDR1 is ENHRY, CDR2 SYGVKD. The CDR3 covers 15 residues. V shed 2 bases and J shed 0 bases, with 7 bases lying between them. The CDR3 reads CAISEVHATNEKLFF. In DNA form, the CDR3 reads TGTGCCATCAGTGAGGTCCATGCAACTAATGAAAAACTGTTTTTT.

The chain uses TRBV7-8 and TRBJ1-5; 9 bases agree with TRBD1. From germline, CDR1 is SGHVS and CDR2 FQNEAQ. This CDR3 region has 15 residues. V trimming: 0 bases; J trimming: 7 bases; junction bases outside the gene matches: 4. CDR3 amino acids: CASSLAPDRGQPQHF. CDR3 bases: TGTGCCAGCAGCTTAGCTCCGGACAGGGGCCAGCCCCAGCATTTT. Based on the CDR3 plus reference TRBV7-8 and TRBJ1-5, the full variable domain is GAGVSQSPRYKVAKRGQDVALRCDPISGHVSLFWYQQALGQGPEFLTYFQNEAQLDKSGLPSDRFFAERPEGSVSTLKIQRTQQEDSAVYLCASSLAPDRGQPQHFGDGTRLSIL.

The chain has TRBV7-2 and TRBJ1-4; 10 bases agree with TRBD1. Germline V gene sequence: CDR1 SGHTA, CDR2 FQGNSA. The CDR3 consists of 15 residues. J gave up 4 bases and V 4 bases, and 3 bases lay outside the gene matches. The chain's CDR3 is CASSWTGGVNEKLFF. CDR3 nucleotides: TGTGCCAGCAGCTGGACAGGGGGGGTTAATGAAAAACTGTTTTTT.

This chain joins TRBV7-2 and TRBJ2-7, with D hard to call. The germline CDR1 and CDR2 sequences are SGHTA and FQGNSA. The CDR3 consists of 15 residues. V was trimmed by 3 bases and J by 6 bases, leaving 18 bases between them. The DNA of the CDR3 is TGTGCCAGCAGCTTGGTAGGAACTACGGTCTCCGAGCAGTACTTC. This codes for CASSLVGTTVSEQYF.

The CDR3 DNA follows: TGTGCCACCAACAGGGACGGTAGCAATCAGCCCCAGCATTTT. Protein sequence: CATNRDGSNQPQHF. The chain is built from TRBV10-3 and TRBJ1-5; a weak D match, TRBD1 (6 bases). The V end was cut by 10 bases, the J end by 0 bases, with 13 bases between. The germline gives CDR1 ENHRY, CDR2 SYGVKD. This CDR3 contains 14 residues.

This chain links TRBV27 with TRBJ1-5, with TRBD1 identical over 9 bases. Germline CDR1 is MNHEY and CDR2 is SMNVEV (reference sequence). This CDR3 has 15 amino acids. The J segment lost 7 bases and the V segment lost 4 bases, leaving 8 bases of the junction unmatched. The CDR3: CASSWTGQGRQPQHF. Written as DNA, the CDR3 is TGTGCCAGCAGTTGGACGGGACAGGGAAGGCAGCCCCAGCATTTT.

The count of this clone is one. The rearrangement links TRBV27 to TRBJ2-1, with 13 positions matching TRBD2. V was clipped by 5 bases and J by 0 bases; unmatched bases: 7. The CDR3 is 18 residues long. The germline V gene has CDR1 MNHEY and CDR2 SMNVEV (reference sequence). The CDR3 DNA reads TGTGCCAGCAGTCGACTAGCGGGGGGCCACAGCTCCTACAATGAGCAGTTCTTC. Amino acids: CASSRLAGGHSSYNEQFF.